This T cell receptor beta chain was identified in a study of tumor and adjacent non-tumor tissue in lung cancer. Study overall: Patients were aged about 30 to 76, approximately ten men and 4 to 6 women, stage I to III.

TCRbeta libraries were built with three rounds of nested PCR, modified from ARM-PCR. TCRdb fed the multiplex PCR reads into MiXCR, producing one record per CDR3 protein. The sample shows about 110,000 distinct CDR3 sequences, approximately 80% of them seen only once. No cell sorting was done before RNA was extracted from the tissue. Sequenced input: lung tumor tissue. The receptor comes from a man between 65 and 85 years old with non-small cell lung cancer.

CDR3: CATNLVAGDAYEQYF. DNA of the CDR3: TGTGCCACCAACTTGGTGGCAGGGGATGCCTACGAGCAGTACTTC. The J gene is TRBJ2-7, the V gene TRBV5-5; possible D gene TRBD1, 6 bases. The CDR3 covers 15 residues. The V gene lost 9 bases and the J gene lost 2 bases, with 21 bases spanning the gap. Looked up from germline, CDR1 is SGHKS and CDR2 is YYEKEE (reference sequence).